One sample yielded the 10 T cell receptor beta chains listed below, sequenced in a study of shared clonotypes between healthy human individuals. The data were produced by immunoSEQ multiplex PCR, yet TCRdb's version contains in-frame clones alone and is incomplete. The sample contains 2,500,000 or so clones, roughly 92% of which appear only once. Sequenced sample: naive CD4+ T cells from PBMCs. Noted subset: CD45RA+ positively selected. The receptors stem from a man aged 18 to 29 in good health. Some clones in this sample may be carry-over from other donors' samples.

The rearrangement joins TRBV7-9 to TRBJ2-3, with TRBD1 as a possible D gene (5 bases). The CDR3 sequence is 15 residues long. The V end was cut by 4 bases, the J end by 5 bases, with 16 bases between. The germline V gene has CDR1 SEHNR and CDR2 FQNEAQ (reference sequence). CDR3 in amino acids: CASSSLGQGRDTQYF. The CDR3 nucleotides read TGTGCCAGCAGCTCGCTGGGGCAGGGAAGAGATACGCAGTATTTT.

The chain employs TRBV6-5 and TRBJ2-2; D gene unclear. V was cut by 6 bases and J by 6 bases, with 14 bases left in between. Germline-derived CDR1 and CDR2 are MNHEY and SVGAGI. CDR3 length: 14 residues. The CDR3 reads CASSPTTRPGELFF. CDR3 sequence (DNA): TGTGCCAGCAGCCCTACGACACGGCCCGGGGAGCTGTTTTTT.

This rearrangement joins TRBV28 to TRBJ2-5; 9 positions match TRBD1. The CDR3 extends over 15 amino acids. Germline trimming cut 5 bases from V and 1 base from J; bases unmatched to any gene: 5. Looked up from germline, CDR1 is MDHEN and CDR2 is SYDVKM. The CDR3 is CASSTGGLGQETQYF. The DNA of the CDR3 is TGTGCCAGCAGTACAGGGGGCTTAGGCCAAGAGACCCAGTACTTC. The full variable domain, completed using reference TRBV28 and TRBJ2-5, is DVKVTQSSRYLVKRTGEKVFLECVQDMDHENMFWYRQDPGLGLRLIYFSYDVKMKEKGDIPEGYSVSREKKERFSLILESASTNQTSMYLCASSTGGLGQETQYFGPGTRLLVL.

The V gene is TRBV28, the J gene TRBJ2-2; tentative D call: TRBD1 (8 bases). CDR1 is MDHEN, CDR2 SYDVKM, per germline. Trimming shortened V by 6 bases and J by 5 bases, and 16 bases separated the two germline ends. The length of the CDR3 is 15 residues. CDR3 in DNA: TGTGCCAGCAGCCCCTCACAGGGGGGGACCGGGGAGCTGTTTTTT. It is translated as CASSPSQGGTGELFF.

The chain employs TRBV5-1 and TRBJ2-7; D is ambiguous. This CDR3 has 13 amino acids. Per the germline V gene, CDR1 is SGHRS and CDR2 is YFSETQ. Between the trimmed V and J ends, which lost 0 bases and 4 bases, there was a span of 8 bases. The DNA for the CDR3 is TGCGCCAGCAGCTTGGACGTCGGTTACGAGCAGTACTTC. Its translation: CASSLDVGYEQYF.

Points on this clone: The sample carries other DNA sequences with the same CDR3. The chain employs TRBV5-1 and TRBJ2-5, with 8 bases identical to TRBD2. CDR3 length equals 15 residues. V was pared by 0 bases and J by 1 base, with 2 bases of the junction left unmatched. Germline V gene sequence: CDR1 SGHRS, CDR2 YFSETQ. CDR3 protein: CASSLGLATQETQYF. The CDR3 DNA reads TGCGCCAGCAGCTTGGGACTAGCGACCCAAGAGACCCAGTACTTC.

The rearrangement uses TRBV4-3 and TRBJ1-2; unclear D gene. The CDR3 totals 13 residues. V was pared by 1 base and J by 4 bases, with 7 bases between. From germline, CDR1 is LGHNA and CDR2 YSLEER. This CDR3 is CASSQVFSYGYTF. The CDR3 DNA is TGCGCCAGCAGCCAAGTTTTCAGCTATGGCTACACCTTC.

The rearrangement links TRBV30 to TRBJ1-3; D gene ambiguous. Germline CDR1 GTSNPN, CDR2 SVGIG (reference sequence). V gave up 4 bases and J gave up 2 bases, with 12 bases separating them. The CDR3 is made up of 14 amino acids. The CDR3 DNA sequence: TGTGCCTGGATAGCGGACGAGACTGGAAACACCATATATTTT. This sequence encodes CAWIADETGNTIYF. The whole variable domain, remainder taken from reference TRBV30 and TRBJ1-3, is SQTIHQWPATLVQPVGSPLSLECTVEGTSNPNLYWYRQAAGRGLQLLFYSVGIGQISSEVPQNLSASRPQDRQFILSSKKLLLSDSGFYLCAWIADETGNTIYFGEGSWLTVV.

The chain is built from TRBV7-6 and TRBJ2-2, with no clear D. Germline CDR1 SGHVS, CDR2 FNYEAQ. This CDR3 spans 11 amino acids. V lost 5 bases and J lost 5, with 3 bases in between. The CDR3 spells CASSPTGELFF. DNA of the CDR3: TGTGCCAGCAGCCCTACCGGGGAGCTGTTTTTT.

The chain recombines TRBV7-2 with TRBJ2-7; 14 bases agree with TRBD2. The junction had 6 bases not matched to a gene; V was cut back by 1 base and J by 1 base. The CDR3 spans 18 residues. CDR1 is SGHTA, CDR2 FQGNSA, per germline. The CDR3 region is CASSLVGLAGERSYEQYF. The CDR3, as DNA: TGTGCCAGCAGCTTAGTGGGACTAGCGGGAGAGAGGTCCTACGAGCAGTACTTC.